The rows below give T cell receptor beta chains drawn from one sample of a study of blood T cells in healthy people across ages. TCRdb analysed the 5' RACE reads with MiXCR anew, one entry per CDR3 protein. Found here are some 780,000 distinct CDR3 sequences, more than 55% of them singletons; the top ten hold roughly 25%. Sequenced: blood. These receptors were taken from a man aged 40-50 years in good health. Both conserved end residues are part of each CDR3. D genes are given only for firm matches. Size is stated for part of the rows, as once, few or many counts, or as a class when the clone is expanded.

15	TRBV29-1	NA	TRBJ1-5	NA	CSAYLGGGGNQPQHF	TGCAGCGCCTACCTGGGTGGGGGAGGCAATCAGCCCCAGCATTTT
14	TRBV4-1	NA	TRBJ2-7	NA	CASSARLGGYEQYF	TGCGCCAGCAGCGCGCGACTTGGGGGATACGAGCAGTACTTC
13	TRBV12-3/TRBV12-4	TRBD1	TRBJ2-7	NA	CASSWTGGITQYF	TGTGCCAGCAGTTGGACAGGGGGGATCACCCAGTACTTC
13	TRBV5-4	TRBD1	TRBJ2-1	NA	CASSFRTGDEQFF	TGTGCCAGCAGCTTCCGGACAGGGGATGAGCAGTTCTTC
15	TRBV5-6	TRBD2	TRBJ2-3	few	CASSLAAGDADTQYF	TGTGCCAGCAGCTTGGCAGCGGGAGATGCAGATACGCAGTATTTT
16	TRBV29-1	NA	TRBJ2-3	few	CSVNPPKDGSSDTQYF	TGCAGCGTTAACCCACCGAAGGACGGGAGTTCAGATACGCAGTATTTT
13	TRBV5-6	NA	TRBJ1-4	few	CASSRQPNEKLFF	TGTGCCAGCAGCAGACAGCCTAATGAAAAACTGTTTTTT
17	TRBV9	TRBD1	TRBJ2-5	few	CASSAGTGTGLSETQYF	TGTGCCAGCAGCGCAGGGACCGGGACAGGGCTTTCGGAGACCCAGTACTTC
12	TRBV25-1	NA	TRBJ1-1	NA	CASSEWDTEAFF	TGTGCCAGCAGTGAATGGGACACTGAAGCTTTCTTT
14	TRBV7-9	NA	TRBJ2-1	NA	CASSFQGTRNEQFF	TGTGCCAGCAGCTTCCAAGGGACCCGCAATGAGCAGTTCTTC
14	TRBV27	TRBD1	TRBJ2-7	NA	CASTPSGTVYEQYF	TGTGCCAGCACCCCGTCGGGGACAGTCTACGAGCAGTACTTC
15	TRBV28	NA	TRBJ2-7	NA	CASTSSSIFHYEQYF	TGTGCCAGCACATCTTCTTCGATTTTTCACTACGAGCAGTACTTC
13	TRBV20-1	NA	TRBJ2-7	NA	CSARERTDYEQYF	TGCAGTGCTAGAGAACGGACAGACTACGAGCAGTACTTC
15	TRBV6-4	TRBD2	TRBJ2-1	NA	CASSGTSGGANEQFF	TGTGCCAGCAGTGGGACTAGCGGGGGGGCCAATGAGCAGTTCTTC
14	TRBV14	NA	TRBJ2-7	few	CASSQDGYDYEQYF	TGTGCCAGCAGCCAAGATGGGTACGACTACGAGCAGTACTTC
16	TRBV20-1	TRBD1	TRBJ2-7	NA	CSASSGTGGTEYEQCF	TGCAGTGCTAGCTCCGGGACAGGGGGCACAGAGTACGAGCAGTGCTTC
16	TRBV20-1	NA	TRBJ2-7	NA	CSASLAMTGRSYEQYF	TGCAGTGCTAGTCTCGCGATGACAGGGAGGTCCTACGAGCAGTACTTC